Following are 10 T cell receptor beta chains from one sample sequenced in a study of cytomegalovirus exposure and HLA in healthy donors. The data were produced by immunoSEQ multiplex PCR, yet TCRdb's version contains in-frame clones alone and is incomplete. The profile shows roughly 80,000 clones, just over 90% of them singletons. The sequenced material came from PBMCs. These receptors all come from a man aged 25 to 45 in good health and CMV-seronegative.

With respect to this clone: The junction differs from germline at one of its ends, possibly a read error. The V gene is TRBV29-1, the J gene TRBJ2-1, with 8 positions matching TRBD2. Per the germline V gene, CDR1 is SQVTM and CDR2 is ANQGSEA. The CDR3 extends over 14 amino acids. The CDR3 spells CSAEGRGDYNEQFF. DNA for the CDR3: TGCAGCGCTGAAGGGCGGGGGGACTACAATGAGCAGTTCTTC.

This CDR3 reads CASSAGTGTNNQPQHF. CDR3 bases: TGTGCCAGCAGTGCTGGGACAGGAACTAACAATCAGCCCCAGCATTTT. J is TRBJ1-5 and V is TRBV6-1, with 8 bases aligning to TRBD1. CDR1 is MNHNS and CDR2 is SASEGT in the germline V gene. V gave up 4 bases and J gave up 3 bases; unmatched junction bases: 8. This CDR3 spans 16 amino acids.

This chain's CDR3 is CASSPRTSGVYEQYF. The CDR3 DNA sequence: TGTGCCAGCAGTCCACGGACTAGCGGGGTCTACGAGCAGTACTTC. This rearrangement joins TRBV6-5 to TRBJ2-7; 12 nucleotides match TRBD2. The CDR3 has 15 residues. Germline V gives CDR1 MNHEY, CDR2 SVGAGI. The V segment lost 5 bases and the J segment 3 bases; nucleotides outside the gene matches: 5.

The chain combines TRBV19 with TRBJ1-2; no definite D call. The CDR3 is made up of 16 amino acids. V gave up 7 bases and J gave up 2 bases, with 20 bases separating them. Germline V gene lookup returns CDR1 LNHDA and CDR2 SQIVND (reference sequence). CDR3 residues: CASIGRTGRINYGYTF. The CDR3 bases are TGTGCCAGTATAGGGAGGACCGGCCGAATAAACTATGGCTACACCTTC.

Here the CDR3 reads CASRGQGVVGSGQGQYF. The CDR3, as DNA: TGTGCCAGCAGAGGACAGGGAGTCGTGGGGAGTGGGCAAGGGCAGTACTTC. The chain uses TRBV28 and TRBJ2-7; 8 nucleotides agree with TRBD1. With 6 bases clipped from V and 9 bases from J, the junction kept 22 bases outside the gene matches. The CDR3 length is 17 residues. Germline V gene lookup returns CDR1 MDHEN and CDR2 SYDVKM.

J is TRBJ1-4 and V is TRBV6-1, with TRBD1 identical over 10 bases. V shed 4 bases, J shed 3 bases, and the junction held 5 bases outside the gene matches. Germline-derived CDR1 and CDR2 are MNHNS and SASEGT. This CDR3 comprises 16 residues. CDR3 protein: CASSVDRGFANEKLFF. CDR3 coding DNA: TGTGCCAGCAGTGTGGACAGGGGGTTTGCTAATGAAAAACTGTTTTTT.

The J gene is TRBJ1-1, the V gene TRBV4-1; TRBD1 matches 7 bases. Germline CDR1 is MGHRA and CDR2 is YSYEKL. With 0 bases clipped from V and 0 bases from J, the junction kept 7 bases outside the gene matches. The CDR3 runs 17 residues. The CDR3 sequence: CASSQDGTAIMNTEAFF. The CDR3 DNA reads as TGCGCCAGCAGCCAAGACGGGACAGCTATAATGAACACTGAAGCTTTCTTT.

This rearrangement joins TRBV4-1 to TRBJ2-3; 12 bases line up with TRBD2. V lost 1 base and J lost 6; bases outside the gene matches: 8. Per germline, CDR1 MGHRA and CDR2 YSYEKL. This CDR3 contains 17 residues. The CDR3 sequence is CASSQAPSGRAADTQYF. CDR3 sequence (DNA): TGCGCCAGCAGCCAAGCGCCTAGCGGGAGGGCTGCCGATACGCAGTATTTT.

The chain links TRBV19 to TRBJ1-1, with a possible D match to TRBD1 (6 bases). The CDR3 has 13 residues. V shed 6 bases and J shed 4 bases, with 12 bases lying between them. The germline V gene has CDR1 LNHDA and CDR2 SQIVND (reference sequence). As DNA, the CDR3 is TGTGCCAGTAGGTCGGGGGGGGCCACTGAAGCTTTCTTT. Its translation is CASRSGGATEAFF.

The chain has TRBV25-1 and TRBJ2-1; 8 bases are a match to TRBD1. Germline-derived CDR1 and CDR2 are MGHDK and SYGVNS. This CDR3 region has 13 residues. Trimming cost V 8 bases and J 8 bases; bases outside gene matches: 8. CDR3 DNA: TGTGCCAGCGCTTCGGACAGGGTTGATGAGCAGTTCTTC. Translating gives CASASDRVDEQFF.